These T cell receptor beta chains were read from a single sample in a study of T cell changes during pregnancy in multiple sclerosis. Assay: immunoSEQ multiplex PCR; the TCRdb copy retains only in-frame clones and omits some. Among about 70,000 clones listed, about 95% were seen once. The sample here was peripheral blood, taken in the third trimester of pregnancy. These receptors all come from a female donor with multiple sclerosis, enrolled in a pregnancy study. The CDR3 runs from the conserved cysteine through the conserved F or W. Each record gives: V gene, J gene, CDR3 protein.

v_call: TRBV5-1
j_call: TRBJ2-5
cdr3_aa: CASSLGQGQTQYF

v_call: TRBV4-1
j_call: TRBJ1-5
cdr3_aa: CASSQDDSRNQPQHF

v_call: TRBV14
j_call: TRBJ2-1
cdr3_aa: CASKGQGWGEQFF

v_call: TRBV14
j_call: TRBJ2-3
cdr3_aa: CASSPTRTVTDTQYF

v_call: TRBV2
j_call: TRBJ2-7
cdr3_aa: CASSAGGNYEQYF

v_call: TRBV5-6
j_call: TRBJ1-4
cdr3_aa: CASSVWTVNEKLFF

v_call: TRBV6-5
j_call: TRBJ1-2
cdr3_aa: CASSYFQGAIYGYTF

v_call: TRBV5-1
j_call: TRBJ2-3
cdr3_aa: CASRLGSGGDPGTQYF

v_call: TRBV19
j_call: TRBJ1-2
cdr3_aa: CASSILGAGGYTF

v_call: TRBV13
j_call: TRBJ1-3
cdr3_aa: CASSLRGGVGNTIYF

v_call: TRBV7-8
j_call: TRBJ1-5
cdr3_aa: CASTPGGGQPQHF

v_call: TRBV6-6
j_call: TRBJ2-7
cdr3_aa: CASSLRGEQYF

v_call: TRBV6-5
j_call: TRBJ2-3
cdr3_aa: CASRYLAGGPDTQYF

v_call: TRBV4-2
j_call: TRBJ2-5
cdr3_aa: CASSQDRGTSGGETQYF

v_call: TRBV5-8
j_call: TRBJ1-2
cdr3_aa: CASSLSGGNYGYTF

v_call: TRBV2
j_call: TRBJ1-1
cdr3_aa: CASSGRGVSNTEAFF

v_call: TRBV27
j_call: TRBJ2-7
cdr3_aa: CASRPGLALYEQYF

v_call: TRBV4-1
j_call: TRBJ1-3
cdr3_aa: CASSPGHTSGNTIYF

v_call: TRBV9
j_call: TRBJ2-1
cdr3_aa: CASSVDPLAGGGYNEQFF

v_call: TRBV23-1
j_call: TRBJ1-5
cdr3_aa: CASSQTGVHQPQHF

v_call: TRBV4-2
j_call: TRBJ2-7
cdr3_aa: CASSQNRGGTYEQYF

v_call: TRBV27
j_call: TRBJ1-2
cdr3_aa: CASSLSQRVHYGYTF

v_call: TRBV10-3
j_call: TRBJ1-4
cdr3_aa: CAISPGQGLGKLFF

v_call: TRBV19
j_call: TRBJ2-1
cdr3_aa: CASSAEGTGGYNEQFF

v_call: TRBV29-1
j_call: TRBJ1-1
cdr3_aa: CSVVRGAMNTEAFF

v_call: TRBV19
j_call: TRBJ2-7
cdr3_aa: CASSIGTPSSYEQYF

v_call: TRBV6-1
j_call: TRBJ2-3
cdr3_aa: CASSEAGGLNTQYF

v_call: TRBV7-4
j_call: TRBJ1-2
cdr3_aa: CASSLKVYPQTPRGEGYTF

v_call: TRBV9
j_call: TRBJ2-5
cdr3_aa: CASSVDSAGGQETQYF

v_call: TRBV7-6
j_call: TRBJ2-2
cdr3_aa: CASSLAGFGELFF

v_call: TRBV27
j_call: TRBJ2-7
cdr3_aa: CASSSTGGEQYF

v_call: TRBV9
j_call: TRBJ1-4
cdr3_aa: CASSVEGWGDLEKLFF

v_call: TRBV5-1
j_call: TRBJ2-3
cdr3_aa: CASSGTGGLAGTDTQYF

v_call: TRBV5-6
j_call: TRBJ1-5
cdr3_aa: CASSWGPRGNQPQHF

v_call: TRBV5-4
j_call: TRBJ2-2
cdr3_aa: CASSPGLAGGPTGELFF

v_call: TRBV7-3
j_call: TRBJ2-1
cdr3_aa: CASSLLSGGGNEQFF

v_call: TRBV6-1
j_call: TRBJ2-7
cdr3_aa: CASRGDRGGSYEQYF

v_call: TRBV6-6
j_call: TRBJ1-6
cdr3_aa: CASSYPGQGNSPLHF

v_call: TRBV14
j_call: TRBJ2-7
cdr3_aa: CASSQWTRTYEQYF

v_call: TRBV18
j_call: TRBJ2-5
cdr3_aa: CASSPRGRETQYF

v_call: TRBV19
j_call: TRBJ2-7
cdr3_aa: CASSIDSGTVYEQYF

v_call: TRBV29-1
j_call: TRBJ2-5
cdr3_aa: CSAWGPKGGETQYF

v_call: TRBV9
j_call: TRBJ2-5
cdr3_aa: CASSAAGGGQETQYF

v_call: TRBV23-1
j_call: TRBJ2-3
cdr3_aa: CASIEVEGEADTQYF

v_call: TRBV7-3
j_call: TRBJ2-1
cdr3_aa: CASSLGGHALAGRYNEQFF

v_call: TRBV6-5
j_call: TRBJ1-4
cdr3_aa: CASRQQGWGEKLFF

v_call: TRBV5-1
j_call: TRBJ2-2
cdr3_aa: CASSLGSSTGELFF

v_call: TRBV2
j_call: TRBJ2-5
cdr3_aa: CASSNRDRGRETQYF

v_call: TRBV19
j_call: TRBJ1-4
cdr3_aa: CASSIGGTWNEKLFF

v_call: TRBV9
j_call: TRBJ2-3
cdr3_aa: CASSVEQGTDTQYF

v_call: TRBV7-3
j_call: TRBJ2-3
cdr3_aa: CASSLNAGGTTDTQYF